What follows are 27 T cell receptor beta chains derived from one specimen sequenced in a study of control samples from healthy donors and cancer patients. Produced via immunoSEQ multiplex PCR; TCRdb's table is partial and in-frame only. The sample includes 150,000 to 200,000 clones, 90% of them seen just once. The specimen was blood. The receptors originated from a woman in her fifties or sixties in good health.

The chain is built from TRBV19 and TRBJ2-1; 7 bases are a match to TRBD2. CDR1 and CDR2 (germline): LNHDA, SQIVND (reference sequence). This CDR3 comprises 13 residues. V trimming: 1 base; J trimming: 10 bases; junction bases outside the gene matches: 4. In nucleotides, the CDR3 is TGTGCCAGTAGTATAGCGTGGCGGGGGGAGCAGTTCTTC. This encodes CASSIAWRGEQFF.

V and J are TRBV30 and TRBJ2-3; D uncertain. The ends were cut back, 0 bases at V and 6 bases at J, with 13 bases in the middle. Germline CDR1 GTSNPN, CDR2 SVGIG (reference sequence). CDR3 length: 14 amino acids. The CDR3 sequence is CAWSVLSIGDTQYF. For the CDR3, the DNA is TGTGCCTGGAGTGTACTTTCGATCGGGGATACGCAGTATTTT.

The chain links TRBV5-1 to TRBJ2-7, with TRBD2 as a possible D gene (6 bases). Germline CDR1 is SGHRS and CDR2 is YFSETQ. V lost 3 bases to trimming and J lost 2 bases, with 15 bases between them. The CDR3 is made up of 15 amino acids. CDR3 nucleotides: TGCGCCAGCAGCTGGGGGGTGCGGGGCCCCTACGAGCAGTACTTC. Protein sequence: CASSWGVRGPYEQYF.

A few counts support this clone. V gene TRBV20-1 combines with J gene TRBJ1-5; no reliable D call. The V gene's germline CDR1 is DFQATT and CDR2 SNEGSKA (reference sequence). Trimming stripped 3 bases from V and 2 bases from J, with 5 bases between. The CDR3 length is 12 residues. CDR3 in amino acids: CSASGGNQPQHF. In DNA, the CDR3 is TGCAGTGCTAGTGGCGGCAATCAGCCCCAGCATTTT.

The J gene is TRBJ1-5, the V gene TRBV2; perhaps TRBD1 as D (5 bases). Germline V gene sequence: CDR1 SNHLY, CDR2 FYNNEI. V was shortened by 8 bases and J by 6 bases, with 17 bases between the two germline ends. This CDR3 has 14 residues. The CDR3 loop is CASAGRHLSQPQHF. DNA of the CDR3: TGTGCCAGCGCGGGACGCCACTTAAGTCAGCCCCAGCATTTT.

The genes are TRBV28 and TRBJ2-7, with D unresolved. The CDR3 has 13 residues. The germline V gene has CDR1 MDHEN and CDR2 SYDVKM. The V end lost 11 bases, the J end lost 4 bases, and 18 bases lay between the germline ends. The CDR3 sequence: CAGSSGDGYEQYF. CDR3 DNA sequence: TGTGCCGGATCCAGTGGGGATGGGTACGAGCAGTACTTC.

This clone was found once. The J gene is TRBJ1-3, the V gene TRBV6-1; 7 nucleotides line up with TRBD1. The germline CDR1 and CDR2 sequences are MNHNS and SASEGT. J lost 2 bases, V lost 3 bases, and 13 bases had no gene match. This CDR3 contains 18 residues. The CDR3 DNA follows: TGTGCCAGCAGTGAGTACGTAATGACAGGGTCGACTGGAAACACCATATATTTT. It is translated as CASSEYVMTGSTGNTIYF.

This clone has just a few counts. This CDR3 is CASSPARGDVFTTNEKLFF. In DNA, the CDR3 is TGTGCCAGCAGTCCTGCCAGGGGAGATGTATTCACAACTAATGAAAAACTGTTTTTT. V is TRBV7-9 and J is TRBJ1-4; D possibly corresponds to TRBD1 (6 bases). In germline, CDR1 is SEHNR, CDR2 FQNEAQ (reference sequence). The CDR3 is made up of 19 amino acids. The germline V and J ends were trimmed by 6 bases and 0 bases, with 23 bases remaining between them.

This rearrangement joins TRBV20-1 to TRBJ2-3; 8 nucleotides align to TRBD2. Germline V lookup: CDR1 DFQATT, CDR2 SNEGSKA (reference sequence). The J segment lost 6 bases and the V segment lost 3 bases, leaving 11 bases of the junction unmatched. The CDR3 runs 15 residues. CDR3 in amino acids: CSASPPGLGPDTQYF. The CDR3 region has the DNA TGCAGTGCTAGTCCTCCGGGACTAGGACCGGATACGCAGTATTTT.

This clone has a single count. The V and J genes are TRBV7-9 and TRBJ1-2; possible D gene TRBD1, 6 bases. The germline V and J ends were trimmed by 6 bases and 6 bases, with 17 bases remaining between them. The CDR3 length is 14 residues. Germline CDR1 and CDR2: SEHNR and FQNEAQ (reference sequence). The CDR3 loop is CASSRPTTGNGYTF. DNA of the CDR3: TGTGCCAGCAGTCGCCCCACTACAGGGAATGGCTACACCTTC. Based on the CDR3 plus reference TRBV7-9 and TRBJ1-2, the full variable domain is DTGVSQNPRHKITKRGQNVTFRCDPISEHNRLYWYRQTLGQGPEFLTYFQNEAQLEKSRLLSDRFSAERPKGSFSTLEIQRTEQGDSAMYLCASSRPTTGNGYTFGSGTRLTVV.

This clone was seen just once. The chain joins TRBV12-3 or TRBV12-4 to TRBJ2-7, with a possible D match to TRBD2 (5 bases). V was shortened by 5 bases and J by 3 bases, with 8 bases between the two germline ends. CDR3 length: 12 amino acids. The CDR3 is CASSPGLYEQYF. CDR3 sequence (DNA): TGTGCCAGCAGTCCAGGACTCTACGAGCAGTACTTC.

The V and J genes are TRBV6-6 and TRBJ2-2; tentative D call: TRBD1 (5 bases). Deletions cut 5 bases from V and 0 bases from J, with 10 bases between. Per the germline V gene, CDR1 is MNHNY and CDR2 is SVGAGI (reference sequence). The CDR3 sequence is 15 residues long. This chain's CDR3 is CASSQQDANTGELFF. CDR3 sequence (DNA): TGTGCCAGCAGTCAACAGGACGCGAACACCGGGGAGCTGTTTTTT.

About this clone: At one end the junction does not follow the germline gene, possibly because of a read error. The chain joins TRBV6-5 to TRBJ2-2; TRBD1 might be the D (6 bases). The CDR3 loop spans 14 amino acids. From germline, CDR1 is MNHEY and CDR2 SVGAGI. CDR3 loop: CASVWTEHHRGAVF. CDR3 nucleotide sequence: TGTGCCAGCGTTTGGACAGAACATCACCGGGGAGCTGTTTTT.

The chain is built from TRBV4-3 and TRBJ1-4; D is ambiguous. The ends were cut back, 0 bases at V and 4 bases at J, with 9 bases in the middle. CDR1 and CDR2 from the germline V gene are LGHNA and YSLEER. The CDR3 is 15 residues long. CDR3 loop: CASSQEARHNEKLFF. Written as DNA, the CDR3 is TGCGCCAGCAGCCAAGAGGCGCGACATAATGAAAAACTGTTTTTT.

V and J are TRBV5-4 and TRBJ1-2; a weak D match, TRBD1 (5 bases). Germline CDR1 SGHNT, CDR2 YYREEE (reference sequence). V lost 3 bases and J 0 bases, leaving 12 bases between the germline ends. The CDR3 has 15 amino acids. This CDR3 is CASSSVGVANYGYTF. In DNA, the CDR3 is TGTGCCAGCAGCTCCGTAGGGGTGGCTAACTATGGCTACACCTTC. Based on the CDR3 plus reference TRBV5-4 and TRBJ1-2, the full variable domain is ETGVTQSPTHLIKTRGQQVTLRCSSQSGHNTVSWYQQALGQGPQFIFQYYREEENGRGNFPPRFSGLQFPNYSSELNVNALELDDSALYLCASSSVGVANYGYTFGSGTRLTVV.

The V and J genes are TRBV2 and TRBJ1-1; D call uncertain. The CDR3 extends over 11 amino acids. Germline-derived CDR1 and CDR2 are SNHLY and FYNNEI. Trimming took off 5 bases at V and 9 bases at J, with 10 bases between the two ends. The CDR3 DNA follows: TGTGCCAGCAGTACCGACGGGAAAGCTTTCTTT. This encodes CASSTDGKAFF.

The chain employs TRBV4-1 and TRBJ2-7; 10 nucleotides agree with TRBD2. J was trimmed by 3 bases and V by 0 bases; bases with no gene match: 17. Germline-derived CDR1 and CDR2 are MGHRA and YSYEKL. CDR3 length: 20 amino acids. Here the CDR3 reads CASSQDRLVTTSGLFYEQYF. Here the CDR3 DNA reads TGCGCCAGCAGCCAAGATCGTTTGGTGACGACTAGCGGGCTTTTCTACGAGCAGTACTTC.

The CDR3 coding sequence is TGTGCCAGCAGCCTCTGGAGGCAGGACTATGGCTACACCTTC. Translating it yields CASSLWRQDYGYTF. The gene calls are TRBV14 and TRBJ1-2; D not certain. This CDR3 is built from 14 residues. Germline V gives CDR1 SGHDN, CDR2 FVKESK. V gave up 4 bases and J gave up 3 bases, with 12 bases separating them.

CDR3 protein: CASSSRTGGPETQYF. In DNA form, the CDR3 reads TGTGCCAGCAGCTCCCGGACAGGGGGTCCAGAGACCCAGTACTTC. This sequence joins TRBV7-6 and TRBJ2-5, with 10 bases fitting TRBD1. CDR3 size: 15 residues. Unmatched junction bases numbered 6, after V lost 4 bases and J lost 4 bases. Germline CDR1 is SGHVS and CDR2 is FNYEAQ.

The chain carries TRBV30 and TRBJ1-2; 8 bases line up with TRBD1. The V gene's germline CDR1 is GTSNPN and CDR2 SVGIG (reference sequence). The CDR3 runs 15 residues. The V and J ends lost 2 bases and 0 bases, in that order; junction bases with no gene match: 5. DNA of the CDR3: TGTGCCTGGAGTCGTGGACAGGGCGCTAACTATGGCTACACCTTC. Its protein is CAWSRGQGANYGYTF.

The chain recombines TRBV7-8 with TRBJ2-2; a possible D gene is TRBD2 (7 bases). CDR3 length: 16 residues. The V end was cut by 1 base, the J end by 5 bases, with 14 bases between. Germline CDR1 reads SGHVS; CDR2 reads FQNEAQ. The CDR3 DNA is TGTGCCAGCAGCTTAGAGGCAGGGGAGGGGACCGGGGAGCTGTTTTTT. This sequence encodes CASSLEAGEGTGELFF.

DNA of the CDR3: TGCGCCAGCAGCTTGGCCGTGAGGGGGAGCACAGATACGCAGTATTTT. Its translation: CASSLAVRGSTDTQYF. This sequence joins TRBV5-1 and TRBJ2-3, with D perhaps TRBD1 (6 bases). The CDR3 is made up of 16 amino acids. CDR1 is SGHRS and CDR2 is YFSETQ in the germline V gene. V was trimmed by 0 bases and J by 0 bases, leaving 11 bases between them.

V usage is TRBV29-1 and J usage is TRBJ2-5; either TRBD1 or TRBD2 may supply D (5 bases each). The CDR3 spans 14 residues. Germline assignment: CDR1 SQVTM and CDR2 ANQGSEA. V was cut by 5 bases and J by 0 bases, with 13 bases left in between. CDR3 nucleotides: TGCAGCGTTATTGAGGGGACGTACCAAGAGACCCAGTACTTC. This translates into CSVIEGTYQETQYF.

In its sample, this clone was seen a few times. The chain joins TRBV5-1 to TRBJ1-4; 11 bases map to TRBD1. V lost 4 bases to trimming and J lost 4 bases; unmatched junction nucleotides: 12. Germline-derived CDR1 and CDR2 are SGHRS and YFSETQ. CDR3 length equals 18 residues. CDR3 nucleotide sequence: TGCGCCAGCAGCCGAGGACAGGGGGCAGAGAGGGGTAATGAAAAACTGTTTTTT. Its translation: CASSRGQGAERGNEKLFF.

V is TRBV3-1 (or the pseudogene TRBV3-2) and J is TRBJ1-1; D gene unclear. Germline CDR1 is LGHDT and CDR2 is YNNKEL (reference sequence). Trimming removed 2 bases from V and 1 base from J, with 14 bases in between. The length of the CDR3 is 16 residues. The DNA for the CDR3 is TGTGCCAGCAGCCAATCCCTCGTCCTGGCGAACACTGAAGCTTTCTTT. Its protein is CASSQSLVLANTEAFF.

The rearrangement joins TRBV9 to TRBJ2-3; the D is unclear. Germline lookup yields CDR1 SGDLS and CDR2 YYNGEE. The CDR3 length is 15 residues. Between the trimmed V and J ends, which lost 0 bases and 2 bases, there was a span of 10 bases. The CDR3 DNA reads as TGTGCCAGCAGCGTAGCGGCCAAACACACAGATACGCAGTATTTT. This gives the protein CASSVAAKHTDTQYF.

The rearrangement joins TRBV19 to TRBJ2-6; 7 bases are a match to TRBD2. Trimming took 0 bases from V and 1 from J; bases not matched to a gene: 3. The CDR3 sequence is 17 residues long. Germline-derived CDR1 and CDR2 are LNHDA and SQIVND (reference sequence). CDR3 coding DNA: TGTGCCAGTAGTATAGACGCCGGGGGGTCTGGGGCCAACGTCCTGACTTTC. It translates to CASSIDAGGSGANVLTF.